This T cell receptor (beta chain) is from a study of shared clonotypes between healthy human individuals. Whole-study results and caveats: Expectations were that clonotype sharing among donors would be affected by sequencing depth. With a few donors compared, around 5% of naive CD4 clonotypes were shared.

The CDR3 covers 16 residues. Germline V gene sequence: CDR1 GTSNPN, CDR2 SVGIG (reference sequence). V dropped 3 bases and J dropped 2 bases, with 17 bases sitting between them. Points on this clone: Its antigen is as yet unknown.

Deep-level settings were used for running the assay. Genomic DNA of each subset was evenly split across several immunoSEQ plates. Produced via immunoSEQ multiplex PCR; TCRdb's table is partial and in-frame only. Of a few million clones in the sample, just over 90% are singletons; the top ten hold 0.13% to 0.15%. This clonotype was obtained from a man between 18 and 29 years old in good health. Sequenced sample: naive CD4+ T cells sorted from blood. Subset here: CD45RA+ positively selected. The chain uses TRBV30 and TRBJ1-3; weak D call: TRBD1 (6 bases). CDR3 amino acids: CAWRPRRRGTGNTIYF. In nucleotides, the CDR3 is TGTGCCTGGAGACCTCGAAGAAGGGGGACTGGAAACACCATATATTTT.